This TCR beta chain was obtained from a study of CD4 and CD8 cells across lung adenocarcinoma regions. TCRdb analysed the PCR reads with MiXCR anew, one entry per CDR3 protein. This table holds 15,000 to 20,000 distinct CDR3 sequences, around 53% found once. By sample share, this clonotype is medium-sized. The CDR3 extends over 13 amino acids. The V end lost 3 bases, the J end lost 6 bases, and 8 bases lay between the germline ends. Germline assignment: CDR1 MNHEY and CDR2 SVGAGI. Donors had localized lung adenocarcinoma, a non-small cell lung cancer. The sequenced sample was CD8+ T cells from the center of a lung tumor. The J gene is TRBJ2-2, the V gene TRBV6-5; D uncertain. This clonotype was obtained from a female donor with lung adenocarcinoma. The CD4 and CD8 labels of this study may be unreliable. CDR3 protein: CASSYSWAGELFF. The CDR3 DNA reads TGTGCCAGCAGTTATAGCTGGGCCGGGGAGCTGTTTTTT.